This TCR beta chain was identified in a study of blood T cell repertoires in COVID-19. Data came from immunoSEQ multiplex PCR; TCRdb stores just in-frame clones and leaves some out. The sample yields 110,000 to 150,000 clones, around 80% seen once. The CDR3 is 13 amino acids. V gave up 6 bases and J gave up 6 bases; unmatched junction bases: 9. Germline V gene lookup returns CDR1 SQVTM and CDR2 ANQGSEA. The clonotype comes from a woman between 45 and 65 years old with acute or convalescent COVID-19. The sequenced sample was peripheral blood. The V call is TRBV29-1, the J call TRBJ2-7; 9 nucleotides agree with TRBD1. CDR3 region: CSVPGQGTTEQYF. The CDR3 coding sequence is TGCAGCGTACCGGGACAGGGCACCACCGAGCAGTACTTC.